This T cell receptor beta chain was recovered during a study of T cells expressing NK-cell markers. Study-wide points: The HCMV specificity of the expanded NKG2C+ T cell clones stayed unresolved. Where a handful of donors were concerned, these clonotypes also led the CD3+CD56-NKG2C+ fraction.

The CDR3 loop spans 16 amino acids. To note about this clonotype: No antigen is known for it.

Production of TCR beta cDNA relied on 5'RACE template switching with UMIs. TCRdb re-called the 5' RACE reads and gives one entry per CDR3 protein, without DNA. Its table records around 100,000 distinct CDR3 sequences. V usage is TRBV12-3 or TRBV12-4 and J usage is TRBJ2-7; checking the TCRdb D call of TRBD2 is not possible without DNA. The sample comprised blood T cells: a sorted CD56 or NKG2C T cell subset, CD4+ or CD8+ T cells, or bulk PBMC T cells (not recorded which). The receptor comes from a woman between 18 and 75 years old in good health. CDR3 residues: CASRGRTTSVTYEQYF.